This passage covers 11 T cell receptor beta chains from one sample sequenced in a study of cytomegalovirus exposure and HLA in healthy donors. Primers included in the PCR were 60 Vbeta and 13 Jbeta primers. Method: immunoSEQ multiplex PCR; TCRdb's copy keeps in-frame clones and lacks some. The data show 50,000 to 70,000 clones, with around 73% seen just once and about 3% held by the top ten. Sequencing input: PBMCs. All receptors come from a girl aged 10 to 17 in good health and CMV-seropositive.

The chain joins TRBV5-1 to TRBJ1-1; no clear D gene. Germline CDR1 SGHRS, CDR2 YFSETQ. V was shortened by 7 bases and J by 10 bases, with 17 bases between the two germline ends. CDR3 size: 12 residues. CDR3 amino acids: CASSLLEVGAFF. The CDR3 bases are TGCGCCAGCTCACTCCTCGAGGTGGGAGCTTTCTTT.

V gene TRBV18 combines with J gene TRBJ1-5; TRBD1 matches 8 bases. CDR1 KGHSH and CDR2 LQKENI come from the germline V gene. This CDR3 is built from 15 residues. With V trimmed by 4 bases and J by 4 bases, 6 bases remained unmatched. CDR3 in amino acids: CASSLGRDRNQPQHF. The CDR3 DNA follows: TGTGCCAGCTCACTAGGTCGGGACAGGAATCAGCCCCAGCATTTT.

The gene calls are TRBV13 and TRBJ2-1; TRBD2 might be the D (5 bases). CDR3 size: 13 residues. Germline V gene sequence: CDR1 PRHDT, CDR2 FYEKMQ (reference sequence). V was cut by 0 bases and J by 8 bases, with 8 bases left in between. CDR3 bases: TGTGCCAGCAGCTTAGGTACCGGGGATGAGCAGTTCTTC. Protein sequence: CASSLGTGDEQFF.

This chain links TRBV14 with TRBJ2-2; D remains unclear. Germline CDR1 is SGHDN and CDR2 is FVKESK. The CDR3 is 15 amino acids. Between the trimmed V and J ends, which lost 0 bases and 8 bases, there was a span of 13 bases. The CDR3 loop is CASSQEPGLLGELFF. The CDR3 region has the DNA TGTGCCAGCAGCCAAGAGCCTGGGCTTTTAGGGGAGCTGTTTTTT.

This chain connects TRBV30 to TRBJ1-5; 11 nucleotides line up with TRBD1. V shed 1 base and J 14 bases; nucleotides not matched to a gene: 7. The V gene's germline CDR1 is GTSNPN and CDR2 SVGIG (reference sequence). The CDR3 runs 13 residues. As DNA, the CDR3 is TGTGCCTGGAGTGACGGACAGGGGGCGAACGAGCATTTT. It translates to CAWSDGQGANEHF.

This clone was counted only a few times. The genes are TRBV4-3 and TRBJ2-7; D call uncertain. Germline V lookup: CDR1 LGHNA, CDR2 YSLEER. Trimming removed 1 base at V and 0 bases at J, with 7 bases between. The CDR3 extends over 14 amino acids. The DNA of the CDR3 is TGCGCCAGCAGCCAAGCGGTTTCCTCCTACGAGCAGTACTTC. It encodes CASSQAVSSYEQYF.

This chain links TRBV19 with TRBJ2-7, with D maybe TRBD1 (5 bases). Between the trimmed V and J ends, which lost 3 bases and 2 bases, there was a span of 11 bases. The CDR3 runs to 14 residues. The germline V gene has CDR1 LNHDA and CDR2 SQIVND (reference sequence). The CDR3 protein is CASSMGLVPYEQYF. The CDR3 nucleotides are TGTGCCAGTAGTATGGGGCTAGTGCCCTACGAGCAGTACTTC.

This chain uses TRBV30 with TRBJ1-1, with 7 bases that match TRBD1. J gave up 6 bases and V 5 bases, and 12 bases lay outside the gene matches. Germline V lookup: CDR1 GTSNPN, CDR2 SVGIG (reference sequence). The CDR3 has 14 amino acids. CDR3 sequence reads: CAWDRDRGSAEAFF. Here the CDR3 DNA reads TGTGCCTGGGACCGGGACAGAGGGTCGGCTGAAGCTTTCTTT.

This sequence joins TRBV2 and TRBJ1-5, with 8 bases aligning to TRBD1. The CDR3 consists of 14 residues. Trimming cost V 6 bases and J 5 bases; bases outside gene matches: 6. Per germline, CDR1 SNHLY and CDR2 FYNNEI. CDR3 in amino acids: CASSPGGGDQPQHF. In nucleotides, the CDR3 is TGTGCCAGCAGCCCAGGGGGCGGTGATCAGCCCCAGCATTTT.

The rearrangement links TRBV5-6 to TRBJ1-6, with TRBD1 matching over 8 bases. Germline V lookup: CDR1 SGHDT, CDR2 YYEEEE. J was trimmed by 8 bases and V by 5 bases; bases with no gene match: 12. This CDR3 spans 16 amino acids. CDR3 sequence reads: CASRLQGARVDSPLHF. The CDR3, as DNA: TGTGCCAGCAGGCTCCAGGGGGCAAGGGTCGATTCACCCCTCCACTTT.

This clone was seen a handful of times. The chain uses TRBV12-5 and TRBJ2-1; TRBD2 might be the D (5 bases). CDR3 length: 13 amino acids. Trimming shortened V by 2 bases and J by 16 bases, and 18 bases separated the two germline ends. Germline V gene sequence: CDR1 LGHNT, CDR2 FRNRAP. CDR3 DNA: TGTGCTAGTGGTTTGATCCCACCGGGGAGCGTTTTCTTC. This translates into CASGLIPPGSVFF.